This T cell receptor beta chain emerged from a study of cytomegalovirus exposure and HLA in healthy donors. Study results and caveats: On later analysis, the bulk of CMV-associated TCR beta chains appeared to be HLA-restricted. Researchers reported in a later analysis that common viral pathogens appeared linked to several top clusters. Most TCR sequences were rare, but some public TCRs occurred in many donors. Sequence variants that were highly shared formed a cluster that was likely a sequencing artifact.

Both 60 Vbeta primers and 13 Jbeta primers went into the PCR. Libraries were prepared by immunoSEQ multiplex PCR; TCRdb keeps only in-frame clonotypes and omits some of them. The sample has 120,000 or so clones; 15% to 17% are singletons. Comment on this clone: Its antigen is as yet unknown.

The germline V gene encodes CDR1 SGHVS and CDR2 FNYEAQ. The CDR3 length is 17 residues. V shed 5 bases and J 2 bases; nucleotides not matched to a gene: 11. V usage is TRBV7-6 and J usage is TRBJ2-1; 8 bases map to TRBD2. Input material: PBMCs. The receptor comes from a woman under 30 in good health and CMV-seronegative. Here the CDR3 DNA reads TGTGCCAGCAGCCGATCAGCCGGAGCGGGGGCCTACAATGAGCAGTTCTTC. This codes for CASSRSAGAGAYNEQFF.